The sequence of this TCR beta chain was determined in a study of persistence of HIV-infected CD4 T cells. An overlapping HIV-1 Gag peptide pool stimulated these cells at roughly 1 ug/peptide/mL. Sorting selected CD4+ T cells upregulating both CD40 ligand and CD69. Anti-CD28/CD49d costimulation, CD40-blocking antibody and enfuvirtide were given to CD8-depleted PBMCs for roughly 20 hours. This was the immunoSEQ version 4 assay in survey mode. Libraries were prepared by immunoSEQ multiplex PCR; TCRdb keeps only in-frame clonotypes and omits some of them. Of around 32,000 clones in the sample, less than 75% were seen once. CDR3 size: 15 residues. The V gene's germline CDR1 is SEHNR and CDR2 FQNEAQ (reference sequence). V was clipped by 1 base and J by 5 bases, with 11 bases between them. About this clone itself: No antigen is known for it.

This sequence was found in an adult man with HIV who was CMV-seropositive. The sequences come from CD4+ T cells sorted from PBMCs after approximately 20-hour stimulation, collected from a patient who received antiretroviral therapy. The chain employs TRBV7-9 and TRBJ1-4, with D perhaps matching TRBD1 (5 bases). CDR3 region: CASSLVRGLNEKLFF. CDR3 DNA: TGTGCCAGCAGCTTAGTCCGGGGCCTAAATGAAAAACTGTTTTTT.